This T cell receptor beta chain stems from a study of CD8 T cells in ankylosing spondylitis. Findings and caveats of the study: In the blood and synovial fluid of reactive arthritis, some motif variants had been previously reported. CD8+ disease-linked clones were present at relatively low frequencies in blood. Within ankylosing spondylitis blood, a TCR beta motif made up of eight or nine highly homologous variants appeared to be characteristic.

Notes on this clonotype: Its antigen is not identified.

Quantitative barcoded 5'-RACE was used to prepare TCR beta libraries. One entry per CDR3 protein, called by TCRdb with MiXCR from the 5' RACE reads. The table has roughly 120,000 distinct CDR3 sequences, about an eighth seen once. This CDR3 is 15 amino acids long. Germline CDR1 reads DFQATT; CDR2 reads SNEGSKA (reference sequence). V was trimmed by 0 bases and J by 2 bases, leaving 14 bases between them. The sequencing input was blood, either unsorted or a sorted T cell fraction (not recorded which). The clonotype comes from a female donor with ankylosing spondylitis or in good health (not recorded which). The genes are TRBV20-1 and TRBJ2-7; D possibly corresponds to TRBD2 (6 bases). The CDR3 region is CSARDQRASPYEQYF. CDR3 in DNA: TGCAGTGCTAGAGACCAGCGGGCCAGCCCCTACGAGCAGTACTTC.